The clone carrying this T cell receptor (beta chain) turned up a few times. Its antigen remains unknown. The sample originates from a study of shared clonotypes between healthy human individuals. Study-wide results and limits: Clonotypes shared by all four sorted-subset donors had higher generation probabilities than non-shared clonotypes.

TCRdb's table, derived via immunoSEQ multiplex PCR, lists solely in-frame clones and lacks some. Among a few million clones, 85% to 95% were seen once, and the ten largest hold 0.3% to 0.4%. Source material: naive CD4+ T cells from PBMCs. Subset here: CD45RA+ positively selected. The sequence was collected from a man in his late teens or twenties in good health. Some clones in this sample may be carry-over from other donors' samples.

Here the CDR3 reads CASSATGFGEKLFF. The CDR3 coding sequence is TGTGCCAGCAGTGCGACAGGGTTCGGCGAAAAACTGTTTTTT. The chain recombines TRBV2 with TRBJ1-4, with 7 nucleotides matching TRBD1. After removal of 4 bases from V and 8 bases from J, the junction contained 7 bases not matched to a gene. This CDR3 comprises 14 residues. The germline V gene encodes CDR1 SNHLY and CDR2 FYNNEI.